What follows is one T cell receptor (beta chain) and its context. As yet, its antigen is unknown. Template material for amplifying TCR beta CDR3 regions consisted of RNA transcripts. TCR CDR3 underwent first-round RT-PCR with the HTBI primer set. TCRdb re-called the multiplex PCR reads with MiXCR, one entry per CDR3 protein. The data show approximately 380,000 distinct CDR3 sequences, with roughly 18% seen just once and over 35% held by the top ten. These data originate in a study of T cells in Graves' hyperthyroidism and ophthalmopathy. Findings and caveats of the study: Most thyroid clonotypes that were expanded above 0.001 also turned up in blood. Ophthalmopathy prediction by the model preceded onset by a median about 6 months.

Ophthalmopathy in the patients scored at least 3 on Clinical Activity Score and at least 4 on NOSPECS grade, lasting under 3 months. Exclusions: uncontrolled infection, other autoimmune disease, pregnancy, lactation. The CDR3 has 14 residues. V gave up 4 bases and J gave up 10 bases, with 17 bases separating them. CDR1 is SGDLS, CDR2 YYNGEE, per germline. The chain recombines TRBV9 with TRBJ1-4; D not certain. The clonotype comes from a man between 18 and 29 years old with Graves' ophthalmopathy. Sequencing was performed on blood. In DNA form, the CDR3 reads TGTGCCAGCAGCATACGGGGAGGTTCGGGAAAACTGTTTTTT. This sequence encodes CASSIRGGSGKLFF.